A selection of T cell receptor beta chains follows, all from one sample in a study of technical replicates of blood from a handful of donors. Repertoires were generated with immunoSEQ multiplex PCR, while TCRdb's copy carries only in-frame clones and drops some. The sample lists 74,000 or so clones; approximately 96% were seen once. The sample was T cells isolated from PBMCs. The origin of the receptors is a human donor in good health. Both conserved end residues are part of each CDR3. A D gene is named only where the DNA matches it firmly. Clone size, where shown, is once, few, many, or a class for clones that have expanded.

TGTGCCAGCTCACCAAGCGAGAACTATGGCTACACCTTC,CASSPSENYGYTF,TRBJ1-2,.,TRBV18,.
TGTGCCAGCAGTGATACTAGCGGGAGATATGAGCAGTTCTTC,CASSDTSGRYEQFF,TRBJ2-1,TRBD2,TRBV2,.
TGTGCCAGCAGCTTGGAAAGAGCCGGGGAGCTGTTTTTT,CASSLERAGELFF,TRBJ2-2,.,TRBV5-6,.
TGTGCCAGCTGTGAGGCGGGCGAGTGGGACGAGCAGTACTTC,CASCEAGEWDEQYF,TRBJ2-7,.,TRBV6-5,.
TGCGCCAGCAGCCCATCTTCAAGCATCCCCTACGAGCAGTACTTC,CASSPSSSIPYEQYF,TRBJ2-7,.,TRBV5-1,.
TGTGCCAGCAGCGCTGGAGCGGCTAGCGGGATCTACGAGCAGTACTTC,CASSAGAASGIYEQYF,TRBJ2-7,TRBD2,TRBV9,.
TGTGCCAGCAGCTTAGATGGCCGGGAGGGCCGGGACGAGCAGTACTTC,CASSLDGREGRDEQYF,TRBJ2-7,TRBD2,TRBV11-3,.
TGTGCCAGCAGCGCCGGGTTCACAGATACGCAGTATTTT,CASSAGFTDTQYF,TRBJ2-3,.,TRBV9,.
TGTGCCAGCACCTACGGCCCCGGGACAGGCATCTTTAACTATGGCTACACCTTC,CASTYGPGTGIFNYGYTF,TRBJ1-2,TRBD1,TRBV11-2,once
TGCGCCACCAAAACACCAAGTCAAGAGACCCAGTACTTC,CATKTPSQETQYF,TRBJ2-5,.,TRBV10-2,.
TGTGCCACCAGCAGAGATCAGAACTACGAGCAGTACTTC,CATSRDQNYEQYF,TRBJ2-7,.,TRBV15,.
TGTGCCAGCAGCCGGGCGGGGGATATAGGCGAAAAACTGTTTTTT,CASSRAGDIGEKLFF,TRBJ1-4,.,TRBV11-2,.
TGTGCCAGCAGCTTAGGTTTAGGGGCGATACTTAATGGCTACACCTTC,CASSLGLGAILNGYTF,TRBJ1-2,.,TRBV11-2,.
TGTGCCAGCAGCCAAGCGCTAGCAATAGATACGCAGTATTTT,CASSQALAIDTQYF,TRBJ2-3,.,TRBV14,.
TGCAGCGTTTCCCCGGGAGGGTACGAGCAGTACTTC,CSVSPGGYEQYF,TRBJ2-7,TRBD2,TRBV29-1,.
TGCGCCAGCAGCTTGGAGGACAGGTTCTGGGAAGCTTTCTTT,CASSLEDRFWEAFF,TRBJ1-1,TRBD1,TRBV5-1,.
TGCGCCAGCAGCTTGGAAGGGGGCATTCAGCCCCAGCATTTT,CASSLEGGIQPQHF,TRBJ1-5,TRBD1,TRBV5-1,.
TGTGCCAGCAGCAATAACAGGGAATTCCATGGCTACACCTTC,CASSNNREFHGYTF,TRBJ1-2,.,TRBV7-2,.
TGTGCCAGCAGTGAAGCAGCCTATCAGCCCCAGCATTTT,CASSEAAYQPQHF,TRBJ1-5,.,TRBV6-1,.
TGTGCCAGCAGCTTAGGACTAGCGGGAGAAGAGCAGTACTTC,CASSLGLAGEEQYF,TRBJ2-7,TRBD2,TRBV7-2,.
TGTGCCAGCAGTACCCCAAGTTACAGGGGCACTGAAGCTTTCTTT,CASSTPSYRGTEAFF,TRBJ1-1,TRBD1,TRBV28,many
TGTGCCAGCAGCTTAGGGGCGGGATCGGACGAGCAGTACTTC,CASSLGAGSDEQYF,TRBJ2-7,.,TRBV7-6,.
TGTGCCTGGAGCCCCGGGACTCGGATCGACGAGCAGTACTTC,CAWSPGTRIDEQYF,TRBJ2-7,.,TRBV30,.
TGTGCCAGCAGCACTGTTACAGGGGGCAACTATGGCTACACCTTC,CASSTVTGGNYGYTF,TRBJ1-2,TRBD1,TRBV7-9,.
TGTGCCATCAGTGACCCAGCGTCAGGAAACACCATATATTTT,CAISDPASGNTIYF,TRBJ1-3,.,TRBV10-3,.
TGCGCCAGCAGCCAAGATATCGGCAGGTACGAGCAGTACTTC,CASSQDIGRYEQYF,TRBJ2-7,.,TRBV4-3,once
TGTGCCAGCAGCACGACAGGGAAATACGAGCAGTACTTC,CASSTTGKYEQYF,TRBJ2-7,TRBD1,TRBV7-2,.
TGTGCCCGAAAAGGACAGGGGGCTTGGACCGGGGAGCTGTTTTTT,CARKGQGAWTGELFF,TRBJ2-2,TRBD1,TRBV30,.
TGCGCCAGCAGTGACCCGGGACAGGGGACAGATACGCAGTATTTT,CASSDPGQGTDTQYF,TRBJ2-3,TRBD1,TRBV10-1,.
TGCGCTACCAGGTCTACGGGAGGGTCCAATGAGCAGTTCTTC,CATRSTGGSNEQFF,TRBJ2-1,TRBD2,TRBV10-2,.
TGCGCCAGCAGCCAAGTAGGCTTACAGGGGAGCTATGGCTACACCTTC,CASSQVGLQGSYGYTF,TRBJ1-2,TRBD1,TRBV4-3,.
TGTGCCAGCAGCTTAGGCATGGTGGCTTTTTCGTTCTTC,CASSLGMVAFSFF,TRBJ2-1,.,TRBV7-2,once
TGCGCCAGCAGCATAGGGACTAGCGGGAGGACACCAGATACGCAGTATTTT,CASSIGTSGRTPDTQYF,TRBJ2-3,TRBD2,TRBV5-1,few
TGTGCCAGCAGGCGGACAGGAGATGAAGCTTTCTTT,CASRRTGDEAFF,TRBJ1-1,TRBD1,TRBV7-2,.
TGTGCCAGCAGCGCGGAACTGGGACTAGCGGGGAACGAGCAGTACTTC,CASSAELGLAGNEQYF,TRBJ2-7,TRBD2,TRBV5-6,.
TGCGCCAGCAGCCGGGGGCCCGGGGGGGAGTCCTACAATGAGCAGTTCTTC,CASSRGPGGESYNEQFF,TRBJ2-1,TRBD2,TRBV4-1,.
TGTGCCAGCAGTTCCCCCGGGACAGGGCAACCCAATGAGCAGTTCTTC,CASSSPGTGQPNEQFF,TRBJ2-1,TRBD1,TRBV27,.
TGTGCCTGGACCGTCGGTAGCTATGGCTACACCTTC,CAWTVGSYGYTF,TRBJ1-2,.,TRBV30,.
TGTGCCAGCACGGGAAGGAGCTCCTACGAGCAGTACTTC,CASTGRSSYEQYF,TRBJ2-7,.,TRBV7-9,.
TGTGCCAGCAGCGTATGGGGCCAGTCACAAGAGACCCAGTACTTC,CASSVWGQSQETQYF,TRBJ2-5,.,TRBV9,once
TGTGCCAGCAGCTTAGCTGGGGCCATCACTCTCTACGAGCAGTACTTC,CASSLAGAITLYEQYF,TRBJ2-7,.,TRBV7-6,.
TGTGCCAGCAGCTTATCTAATCAGCCCCAGCATTTT,CASSLSNQPQHF,TRBJ1-5,.,TRBV7-9,.
TGTGCCAGCAGTGATCTGTCAGGGGTAGCCGTCTACAATGAGCAGTTCTTC,CASSDLSGVAVYNEQFF,TRBJ2-1,.,TRBV6-1,.